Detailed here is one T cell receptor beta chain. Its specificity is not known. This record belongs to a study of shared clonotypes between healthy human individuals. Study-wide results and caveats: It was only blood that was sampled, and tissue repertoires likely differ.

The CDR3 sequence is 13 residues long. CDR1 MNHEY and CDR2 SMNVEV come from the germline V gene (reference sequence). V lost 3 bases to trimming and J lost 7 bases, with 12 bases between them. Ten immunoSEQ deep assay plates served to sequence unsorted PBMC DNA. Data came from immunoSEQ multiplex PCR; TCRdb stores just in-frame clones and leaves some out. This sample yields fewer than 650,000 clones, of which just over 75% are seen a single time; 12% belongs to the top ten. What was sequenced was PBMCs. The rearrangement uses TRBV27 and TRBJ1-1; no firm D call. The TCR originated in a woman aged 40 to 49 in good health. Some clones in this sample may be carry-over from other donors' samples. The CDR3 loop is CASSFIGRDEAFF. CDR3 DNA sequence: TGTGCCAGCAGTTTTATCGGCAGAGATGAAGCTTTCTTT.